The present T cell receptor beta chain was sequenced within a study of response to subunit inactivated influenza vaccine (dated by TCRdb to the late 2010s). Turning to the overall study: The study used deep quantitative T cell receptor repertoire profiling to track responses to a trivalent subunit inactivated influenza vaccine. Summary of the overall study and its limitations: It was suggested by the authors that each seasonal influenza vaccination may recruit only a limited number of new T cells.

Sequences SGHVS (CDR1) and FQNEAQ (CDR2) are obtained from the germline V gene. V was cut back by 2 bases and J by 0 bases, leaving a gap of 21 bases between them. The CDR3, from cysteine to phenylalanine, totals 19 residues. The sequence is cut down to CDR3 DNA, 57 bases in frame from base 1. This clonotype came up a few times. No antigen is known for it. No base-level quality is on record; no much larger clone is a single base apart. The library came from RT-PCR. The run used an Illumina HiSeq 2500. In TCRdb, the public reads were trimmed at Q25 with fastp and aligned with MiXCR, with productive beta chains retained. Rows with a matching CDR3 protein are joined into one entry that keeps the most common DNA and genes. Recorded for this sample are about 190,000 distinct CDR3 sequences; approximately 15% of them occurred a single time. Roughly 24% of the sample lies in the top ten.

The TCR sequence derives from a man aged 50-60 years who received an inactivated influenza vaccine. Donor details come from another sample of the same person, matched by shared clones. The specimen was CD8+ T cells sorted from PBMCs, collected more than 4 days after vaccination. The chain joins TRBV7-8 to TRBJ2-3; TRBD2 could be the D gene, as 6 bases match. CDR3 loop: CASSLSRDSSFISTDTQYF. The nucleotides are TGTGCCAGCAGCTTATCCCGGGACTCGAGTTTTATTAGCACAGATACGCAGTATTTT.